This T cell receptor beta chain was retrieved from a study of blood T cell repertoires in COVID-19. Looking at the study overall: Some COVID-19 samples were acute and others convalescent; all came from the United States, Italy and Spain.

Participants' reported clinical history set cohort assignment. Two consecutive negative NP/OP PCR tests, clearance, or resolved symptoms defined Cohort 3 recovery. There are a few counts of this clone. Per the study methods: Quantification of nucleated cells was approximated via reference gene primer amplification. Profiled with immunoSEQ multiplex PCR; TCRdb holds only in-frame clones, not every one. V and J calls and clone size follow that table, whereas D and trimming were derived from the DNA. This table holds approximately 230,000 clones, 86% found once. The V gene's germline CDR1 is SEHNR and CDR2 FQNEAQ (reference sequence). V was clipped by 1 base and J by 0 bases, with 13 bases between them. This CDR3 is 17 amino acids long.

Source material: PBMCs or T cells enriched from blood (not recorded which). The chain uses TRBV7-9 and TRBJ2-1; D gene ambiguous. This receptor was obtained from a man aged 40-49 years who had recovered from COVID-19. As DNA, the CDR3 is TGTGCCAGCAGCTTAGTTAATGCGCGACTCTCCTACAATGAGCAGTTCTTC. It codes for CASSLVNARLSYNEQFF.